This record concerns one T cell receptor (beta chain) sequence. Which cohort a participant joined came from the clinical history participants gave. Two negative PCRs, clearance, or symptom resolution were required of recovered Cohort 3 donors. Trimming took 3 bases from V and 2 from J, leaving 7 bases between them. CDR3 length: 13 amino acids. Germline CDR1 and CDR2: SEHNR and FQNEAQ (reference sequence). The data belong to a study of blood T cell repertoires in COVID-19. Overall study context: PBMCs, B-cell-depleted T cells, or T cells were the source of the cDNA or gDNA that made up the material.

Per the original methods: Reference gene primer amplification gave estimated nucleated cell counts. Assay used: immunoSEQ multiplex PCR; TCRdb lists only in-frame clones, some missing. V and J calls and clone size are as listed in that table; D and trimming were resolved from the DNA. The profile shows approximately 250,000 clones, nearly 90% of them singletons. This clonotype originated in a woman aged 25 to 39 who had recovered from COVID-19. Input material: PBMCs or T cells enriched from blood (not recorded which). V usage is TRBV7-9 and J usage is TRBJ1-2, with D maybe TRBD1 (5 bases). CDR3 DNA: TGTGCCAGCAGCTTCGGGGGAAACTATGGCTACACCTTC. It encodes CASSFGGNYGYTF.